Given below is one T cell receptor (beta chain) in context. What antigen it recognizes has not been identified. No clone much larger than this one lies a single base away; base qualities are absent. Trimming costs V 4 bases and J 5 bases, and their ends lie 11 bases apart. The CDR3, from cysteine to phenylalanine, totals 14 residues. This entry keeps only the CDR3 DNA: 42 bases, framed from base 1. As encoded in the germline V gene (reference sequence), CDR1 is LNHDA while CDR2 is SQIVND. The receptor library was made with the immunoSEQ multiplex PCR assay. Rearranged TCR beta chain sequences were amplified with the hsTCRB Kit following the manufacturer's protocol. An Illumina MiSeq was used to sequence the TCRB libraries. The authors' analysis ran thus. Demultiplexing, trimming and gene mapping were performed with the kit vendor's proprietary platform. The table was pulled from immuneACCESS by TCRdb, which kept in-frame rearrangements only. Such tables lose some clones; where checked, under half of the loss comes from unresolved V genes, and the rest has no known cause. The DNA gave D and trimming, while V, J and clone size come from that table. This sample holds under 45,000 clones; 80% to 90% were observed only once. The top ten clonotypes cover roughly an eighth of the sample.

This record comes from a study of a mutant IDH1 vaccine in newly diagnosed glioma (dated by TCRdb to the early 2020s). Looking at the study overall: Patients received eight vaccinations in weeks 1, 3, 5, 7, 11, 15, 19 and 23, corresponding to visits V03 through V10. Prior to enrollment, patients had been given standard therapy consisting of radiotherapy alone, temozolomide alone, or radiochemotherapy with temozolomide, with the combination given to most patients. Longitudinal TCRB deep sequencing was performed for roughly 24 treated patients wherever samples were available for exploratory analyses. Peripheral blood samples were drawn at six visits, namely V03 (baseline), V05, V07, V10, V12 and V13. Vaccination started 4-6 weeks after radiotherapy alone, or was given together with temozolomide cycles in the groups whose treatment included chemotherapy. Of the roughly 33 treated patients, around 60% were male and about 40% were female, and the mean age was around 40 years. Findings and caveats that apply to the study as a whole: Selection of PBMC samples for TCRB deep sequencing was based on availability. The authors stated that sample limitations prevented analyses of patient blood samples from being reproduced. Changes in the top peripheral T cell clonotypes picked up by TCRB sequencing did not appear to be linked to pseudoprogression. Immune responses induced by the vaccine were seen in over 90% of patients across multiple MHC alleles.

The time point tag for this specimen amounts to: week 5, during vaccination. A 20-mer mutant IDH1 peptide at 300 micrograms in Montanide made up each vaccine dose, which was injected subcutaneously together with topical imiquimod. Donors had newly diagnosed WHO grade 3 or 4 IDH1-mutant astrocytomas with loss of nuclear ATRX. The samples were drawn from NOA16, a multicentre, single-arm, open-label phase I trial in Germany that tested a mutant IDH1 peptide vaccine in humans for the first time. Genomic DNA for TCRB sequencing was extracted from EDTA blood using the DNeasy Blood and Tissue Kit. The chain uses TRBV19 and TRBJ1-4; 5 matching bases give a weak D call of TRBD1. The receptor comes from a man aged 50-59 years with glioma. The sequencing used PBMCs, collected from a glioma patient whose treatment included an IDH1 peptide vaccine. The nucleotide sequence reads as follows: TGTGCCAGTAGTACCAAGGACACGAATGAAAAACTGTTTTTT. It is translated as CASSTKDTNEKLFF.